The T cell receptor (beta chain) described here comes from a study of vaccination effects on CD4 cells after COVID-19. Study in general: Sampling occurred a median 72 days post second dose, range 14 to 241.

The method was immunoSEQ multiplex PCR; TCRdb's version includes in-frame clones alone and lacks a portion of them. This sample has tens of thousands of clones, with around 74% found just once. This CDR3 contains 13 residues. J lost 9 bases, V lost 5 bases, and 6 bases had no gene match. Looked up from germline, CDR1 is MNHNS and CDR2 is SASEGT. Subsequent to a culture period of around 10 days, CD4+ T cells were isolated. Vaccine administered to participants consisted of two doses of either BNT162b2 or mRNA-1273. The healthy vaccine recipients, who had no prior SARS-CoV-2 infection, showed negative nucleocapsid antibodies. Turning to this clone: Its antigen is not known.

V gene TRBV6-1 combines with J gene TRBJ2-5, with 10 bases matching TRBD2. Source: CD4+ T cells from PBMCs cultured without peptide, taken after COVID-19 vaccination. The clonotype was recovered from a human donor who received a COVID-19 vaccine. The CDR3: CASSSLAGAAQYF. CDR3 DNA: TGTGCCAGCAGTTCTCTAGCGGGAGCGGCCCAGTACTTC.